Listed below are T cell receptor beta chains from one sample, sequenced in a study of neoadjuvant nivolumab and ipilimumab in lung cancer. The protocol was immunoSEQ multiplex PCR, while the TCRdb copy is restricted to in-frame clones and leaves out a portion. Of some 13,000 clones listed, about two thirds were seen once; the top ten hold around 25%. This material consisted of peripheral blood, taken after neoadjuvant nivolumab, alone or with ipilimumab, at or shortly before surgery. The source is an adult with non-small cell lung cancer. The CDR3 runs from the conserved cysteine through the conserved F or W. Each record gives: clone size, J gene, D gene, V gene, CDR3 protein, CDR3 DNA. The D gene is left open where the match is weak. Clone size is stated in some rows and not others, as once, few, many or a class when expanded.

. TRBJ2-3 TRBD2 TRBV11-3 CASSLGSGSLAGDTDTQYF TGTGCCAGCAGCTTAGGATCGGGTTCCCTAGCGGGAGACACAGATACGCAGTATTTT
. TRBJ1-3 . TRBV30 CAFNRAGGNTIYF TGTGCCTTCAACAGGGCTGGAGGAAACACCATATATTTT
. TRBJ2-6 TRBD1 TRBV7-9 CASSGDRAGANVLTF TGTGCCAGCAGCGGAGACAGGGCCGGGGCCAACGTCCTGACTTTC
. TRBJ1-5 . TRBV5-4 CASSQDNTDYNQPQHF TGTGCCAGCAGCCAAGATAATACGGACTACAATCAGCCCCAGCATTTT
. TRBJ2-7 TRBD2 TRBV7-9 CASSRGGVVFEQYF TGTGCCAGCAGCCGGGGGGGTGTGGTTTTTGAGCAGTACTTC
. TRBJ2-7 . TRBV29-1 CSAVLSYEQYF TGCAGCGCAGTTCTCTCCTACGAGCAGTACTTC
. TRBJ2-1 . TRBV29-1 CSVSAAGSNEQFF TGCAGCGTGAGCGCAGCGGGCTCCAATGAGCAGTTCTTC
. TRBJ1-2 . TRBV29-1 CSVEGQGYEGYTF TGCAGCGTGGAAGGGCAGGGTTACGAAGGCTACACCTTC
. TRBJ2-7 TRBD2 TRBV30 CAWSVLASGIEQYF TGTGCCTGGAGTGTATTAGCTAGCGGGATCGAGCAGTACTTC
few TRBJ2-1 . TRBV18 CASSTTRDNEQFF TGTGCCAGCTCAACCACGAGGGACAATGAGCAGTTCTTC
. TRBJ2-7 TRBD1 TRBV6-5 CASRRDRAGEQYF TGTGCCAGCCGCCGGGACAGGGCGGGGGAGCAGTACTTC
. TRBJ2-1 . TRBV5-1 CASSLAPGDEQFF TGCGCCAGCAGCTTGGCGCCTGGTGATGAGCAGTTCTTC
few TRBJ2-3 . TRBV5-1 CASSLVKRTSTDTQYF TGCGCCAGCAGCTTGGTAAAGCGGACTTCCACAGATACGCAGTATTTT
. TRBJ1-1 . TRBV30 CAWSVWTEAFF TGTGCCTGGAGTGTGTGGACTGAAGCTTTCTTT
. TRBJ2-2 TRBD1 TRBV5-1 CASSIGTGRTGELFF TGCGCCAGCAGCATCGGGACAGGGCGGACCGGGGAGCTGTTTTTT
once TRBJ2-3 . TRBV18 CASSPSGLTDTQYF TGTGCCAGCTCACCATCAGGACTCACAGATACGCAGTATTTT
. TRBJ2-6 . TRBV5-1 CASSPTHSGANVLTF TGCGCCAGCAGCCCCACACACTCTGGGGCCAACGTCCTGACTTTC
. TRBJ1-1 . TRBV5-5 CASSQWEGTEAFF TGTGCCAGCAGCCAATGGGAGGGGACTGAAGCTTTCTTT
. TRBJ2-7 . TRBV7-6 CASSLAAMTYEQYF TGTGCCAGCAGCTTAGCCGCGATGACCTACGAGCAGTACTTC
. TRBJ2-3 TRBD2 TRBV5-1 CASSLSGGGTDTQYF TGCGCCAGCAGCTTGTCGGGGGGTGGCACAGATACGCAGTATTTT
. TRBJ1-2 . TRBV30 CAWSGKGRSYAYTF TGTGCCTGGAGTGGAAAAGGCAGGTCCTATGCCTACACCTTC
. TRBJ2-5 . TRBV29-1 CSVQPFQETQYF TGCAGCGTTCAGCCTTTTCAAGAGACCCAGTACTTC
. TRBJ2-1 . TRBV5-1 CASSRTGTSSYNEQFF TGCGCCAGCAGTCGCACCGGGACAAGCTCCTACAATGAGCAGTTCTTC
. TRBJ1-4 . TRBV5-1 CASSFERPNEKLFF TGCGCCAGCAGCTTCGAACGACCTAATGAAAAACTGTTTTTT
. TRBJ1-5 . TRBV5-1 CASSLGGVNQPQHF TGCGCCAGCAGCTTAGGGGGGGTCAATCAGCCCCAGCATTTT
. TRBJ2-7 . TRBV5-6 CASSSTPYEQYF TGTGCCAGCAGCTCGACTCCCTACGAGCAGTACTTC
few TRBJ1-2 . TRBV5-1 CASSDRRGVGYTF TGCGCCAGCAGCGACCGGAGGGGGGTAGGCTACACCTTC
once TRBJ2-3 . TRBV6-5 CAGSYPNGDTQYF TGTGCCGGCAGTTACCCCAATGGGGATACGCAGTATTTT
. TRBJ2-7 TRBD2 TRBV7-2 CASSLVGRASEQYF TGTGCCAGCAGCTTAGTTGGGAGGGCTTCCGAGCAGTACTTC
. TRBJ2-2 . TRBV7-2 CASSFNTGELFF TGTGCCAGCAGCTTCAACACCGGGGAGCTGTTTTTT
. TRBJ2-7 . TRBV7-2 CASSRQRAEQYF TGTGCCAGCAGCAGACAGCGGGCGGAGCAGTACTTC
. TRBJ1-5 . TRBV7-3 CASSLSNQPQHF TGTGCCAGCAGCTTAAGCAATCAGCCCCAGCATTTT
few TRBJ1-2 . TRBV5-1 CASSPPGAHYGYTF TGCGCCAGCAGCCCCCCAGGAGCCCACTATGGCTACACCTTC
. TRBJ2-2 . TRBV7-9 CASSLARDSRYTGELFF TGTGCCAGCAGCTTAGCGCGGGACAGCCGATACACCGGGGAGCTGTTTTTT
few TRBJ2-3 TRBD2 TRBV4-2 CASSPGLARIGDTQYF TGTGCCAGCAGCCCCGGACTAGCCCGGATCGGGGATACGCAGTATTTT
. TRBJ2-7 TRBD2 TRBV7-2 CASSRRTSGWLEQYF TGTGCCAGCAGCCGCCGGACTAGCGGGTGGCTCGAGCAGTACTTC
. TRBJ2-7 . TRBV4-3 CASSQALVQSFYEQYF TGCGCCAGCAGCCAAGCTCTCGTACAGAGCTTCTACGAGCAGTACTTC
once TRBJ2-5 TRBD1 TRBV5-1 CASTTGRAGGETQYF TGCGCCAGCACTACAGGGCGGGCAGGGGGAGAGACCCAGTACTTC
. TRBJ1-1 TRBD1 TRBV2 CASSLTGDTEAFF TGTGCCAGCAGTCTGACAGGGGACACTGAAGCTTTCTTT
. TRBJ1-5 . TRBV28 CASSSLKGYQPQHF TGTGCCAGCAGTTCCCTAAAGGGGTATCAGCCCCAGCATTTT
. TRBJ2-2 . TRBV30 CAYPSVFSGELFF TGTGCCTACCCTTCAGTATTTTCCGGGGAGCTGTTTTTT
. TRBJ2-1 . TRBV11-3 CASSFYSEQFF TGTGCCAGCAGCTTTTATTCTGAGCAGTTCTTC
medium-sized TRBJ2-1 TRBD2 TRBV4-3 CASSREKGGAGGFSNEQFF TGCGCCAGCAGCCGCGAAAAGGGTGGAGCGGGAGGGTTTAGCAATGAGCAGTTCTTC
. TRBJ1-5 . TRBV18 CASSPPPGRNQPQHF TGTGCCAGCTCACCCCCGCCTGGTCGCAATCAGCCCCAGCATTTT
. TRBJ1-2 TRBD1 TRBV5-5 CASSSQGDGYTF TGTGCCAGCAGCTCACAGGGGGATGGCTACACCTTC
. TRBJ1-2 TRBD1 TRBV29-1 CSVEVLGTGYGYTF TGCAGCGTTGAAGTATTAGGGACAGGGTATGGCTACACCTTC
few TRBJ2-7 . TRBV6-5 CASSRNYEQYF TGTGCCAGCAGTCGAAACTACGAGCAGTACTTC
. TRBJ2-3 . TRBV5-1 CASSFERKDTQYF TGCGCCAGCAGCTTTGAGCGGAAAGATACGCAGTATTTT
few TRBJ1-1 TRBD1 TRBV6-1 CASSGTGIMNTEAFF TGTGCCAGCAGCGGGACAGGGATCATGAACACTGAAGCTTTCTTT
. TRBJ2-1 . TRBV29-1 CSVVNLAYNEQFF TGCAGCGTTGTTAACCTAGCCTACAATGAGCAGTTCTTC
. TRBJ2-5 . TRBV5-4 CASSSPRGQETQYF TGTGCCAGCAGCTCCCCCCGGGGTCAAGAGACCCAGTACTTC
. TRBJ2-1 . TRBV7-2 CASSLDPGRNEQFF TGTGCCAGCAGCTTAGATCCAGGGAGGAATGAGCAGTTCTTC
once TRBJ1-2 . TRBV7-9 CASSLETSYGYTF TGTGCCAGCAGCTTAGAGACGTCCTATGGCTACACCTTC